The 10 T cell receptor beta chains below were found in one sample sequenced in a study of cytomegalovirus exposure and HLA in healthy donors. The PCR was carried out with 60 Vbeta primers and 13 Jbeta primers. Profiled with immunoSEQ multiplex PCR; TCRdb holds only in-frame clones, not every one. The top ten clones hold 4% to 5% of a sample with 100,000 to 150,000 clones, 74% of them seen once. Sequencing input: PBMCs. These receptor sequences come from a woman aged 45-65 years in good health and CMV-seropositive.

This clone has only one observation. The chain couples TRBV6-1 to TRBJ2-7, with D unresolved. Between the trimmed V and J ends, which lost 6 bases and 6 bases, there was a span of 12 bases. The CDR3 loop spans 12 amino acids. CDR1 is MNHNS and CDR2 is SASEGT in the germline V gene. The chain's CDR3 is CASRLLTGEQYF. The CDR3 DNA sequence: TGTGCCAGCAGGCTCCTCACGGGCGAGCAGTACTTC.

This rearrangement joins TRBV6-1 to TRBJ1-1, with 8 bases identical to TRBD1. Germline loops: CDR1 MNHNS, CDR2 SASEGT. With 1 base clipped from V and 10 bases from J, the junction kept 14 bases outside the gene matches. The CDR3 runs 16 residues. CDR3 sequence: CASSEGASGTGSVAFF. The DNA of the CDR3 is TGTGCCAGCAGTGAAGGAGCTTCAGGGACAGGTAGTGTAGCTTTCTTT.

V and J are TRBV11-2 and TRBJ2-5; D might be TRBD1 (7 bases). The CDR3 covers 15 residues. Per the germline V gene, CDR1 is SGHAT and CDR2 is FQNNGV. Between the trimmed V and J ends, which lost 4 bases and 10 bases, there was a span of 22 bases. The DNA of the CDR3 is TGTGCCAGCAGCTCAGGGGGACTTCGGAGGGATGACCAGTACTTC. Amino acids: CASSSGGLRRDDQYF.

The gene calls are TRBV5-8 and TRBJ1-1; TRBD1 matches at 8 bases. V trimming: 1 base; J trimming: 3 bases; junction bases outside the gene matches: 5. This CDR3 is 15 amino acids long. CDR1 and CDR2 from the germline V gene are SGHTS and YDEGEE. CDR3 in amino acids: CASSLTGQGDTEAFF. As DNA, the CDR3 is TGTGCCAGCAGCTTGACCGGACAGGGAGACACTGAAGCTTTCTTT.

The chain recombines TRBV27 with TRBJ1-2; TRBD1 matches 7 bases. CDR1 and CDR2 from the germline V gene are MNHEY and SMNVEV (reference sequence). The CDR3 is 14 residues long. V was pared by 5 bases and J by 4 bases, with 7 bases of the junction left unmatched. CDR3 loop: CASSQTGLGYGYTF. The DNA for the CDR3 is TGTGCCAGCAGTCAGACAGGGCTTGGCTATGGCTACACCTTC.

V is TRBV7-2 and J is TRBJ2-5; 10 nucleotides line up with TRBD1. Per the germline V gene, CDR1 is SGHTA and CDR2 is FQGNSA. Trimming took 3 bases from V and 14 from J; bases not matched to a gene: 12. The CDR3 loop spans 14 amino acids. The CDR3 DNA reads as TGTGCCAGCAGCTTGGACAGGGGGTACTACGAGCAATACTTC. Protein product: CASSLDRGYYEQYF.

DNA for the CDR3: TGTGCCACCGAGACAGGACCAACCTACGAGCAGTACTTC. Translated: CATETGPTYEQYF. The V and J genes are TRBV28 and TRBJ2-7, with TRBD1 as a possible D gene (6 bases). The CDR3 extends over 13 amino acids. The germline V gene encodes CDR1 MDHEN and CDR2 SYDVKM. Trimming took 10 bases from V and 2 from J, leaving 15 bases between them.

This chain uses TRBV4-1 with TRBJ2-5, with 7 bases fitting TRBD2. Per the germline V gene, CDR1 is MGHRA and CDR2 is YSYEKL. V trimming: 0 bases; J trimming: 7 bases; junction bases outside the gene matches: 11. This CDR3 contains 16 residues. The CDR3 coding sequence is TGCGCCAGCAGCCAAGATCTGGGGGGGGGTGTATGGACCCAGTACTTC. It codes for CASSQDLGGGVWTQYF.

The J gene is TRBJ2-7, the V gene TRBV5-6, with D possibly TRBD1 on 6 matching bases. In germline, CDR1 is SGHDT, CDR2 YYEEEE. The V end lost 3 bases, the J end lost 0 bases, and 16 bases lay between the germline ends. This CDR3 has 16 amino acids. The DNA for the CDR3 is TGTGCCAGCAGCTCACTCAGCAGGGGATCCTCCTACGAGCAGTACTTC. Translated, it gives CASSSLSRGSSYEQYF.

Only a few counts were recorded for this clone. V gene TRBV5-1 combines with J gene TRBJ2-7; 8 bases are a match to TRBD2. V trimming: 3 bases; J trimming: 2 bases; junction bases outside the gene matches: 4. From germline, CDR1 is SGHRS and CDR2 YFSETQ. The length of the CDR3 is 14 residues. CDR3 sequence reads: CASSSGGPAYEQYF. CDR3 nucleotides: TGCGCCAGCAGCTCGGGGGGGCCAGCCTACGAGCAGTACTTC.